The 24 T cell receptor beta chains below all came from one sample that was sequenced in a study of blood T cell repertoires in COVID-19. Here immunoSEQ multiplex PCR was the method, and the copy in TCRdb shows in-frame clones only, minus some. The table has roughly 230,000 clones, around 81% seen once. The sample taken for sequencing was peripheral blood. These receptors were taken from a man between 50 and 59 years old with active or convalescent COVID-19.

This chain joins TRBV2 and TRBJ1-2; D call uncertain. V dropped 1 base and J dropped 8 bases, with 17 bases sitting between them. CDR3 length: 15 residues. From germline, CDR1 is SNHLY and CDR2 FYNNEI. CDR3 DNA: TGTGCCAGCAGTGAAGGGGTCGCGGGAATCCGGGGCTACACCTTC. Translating it yields CASSEGVAGIRGYTF.

The count of this clone is one. The rearrangement joins TRBV5-8 to TRBJ2-5; 10 bases agree with TRBD2. Germline lookup yields CDR1 SGHTS and CDR2 YDEGEE. This CDR3 spans 16 amino acids. J lost 1 base, V lost 4 bases, and 7 bases had no gene match. The CDR3 DNA follows: TGTGCCAGCAGCCGCCAGACTAGCGGGTTCCAAGAGACCCAGTACTTC. This sequence encodes CASSRQTSGFQETQYF. Supplemented by reference TRBV5-8 and TRBJ2-5, the full variable domain reads EAGVTQSPTHLIKTRGQQATLRCSPISGHTSVYWYQQALGLGLQFLLWYDEGEERNRGNFPPRFSGRQFPNYSSELNVNALELEDSALYLCASSRQTSGFQETQYFGPGTRLLVL.

This clone is a singleton in its sample. The chain combines TRBV2 with TRBJ2-7, with 9 bases lining up with TRBD1. The V segment lost 5 bases and the J segment 1 base; nucleotides outside the gene matches: 9. Germline CDR1 and CDR2: SNHLY and FYNNEI. The CDR3 spans 16 residues. Here the CDR3 reads CASSKVGTGTSYEQYF. DNA of the CDR3: TGTGCCAGCAGTAAAGTTGGGACAGGGACGTCCTACGAGCAGTACTTC.

Of note for this clone: Compared with germline, one end of the junction differs, possibly owing to a read error. The chain has TRBV6-1 and TRBJ2-7; 13 nucleotides align to TRBD2. This CDR3 comprises 15 residues. Germline V lookup: CDR1 MNHNS, CDR2 SASEGT. The CDR3 sequence: CASSDSGTSGDRRDF. The CDR3 bases are TGTGCCAGCAGTGATTCGGGGACTAGCGGGGATCGTCGGGACTTC.

The chain carries TRBV6-5 and TRBJ1-1, with unresolved D. The CDR3 runs 13 residues. The V gene lost 7 bases and the J gene lost 1 base, with 10 bases spanning the gap. Germline CDR1 is MNHEY and CDR2 is SVGAGI. As DNA, the CDR3 is TGTGCCAGCAATTCAGGAGGGAACACTGAAGCTTTCTTT. Translating gives CASNSGGNTEAFF.

V is TRBV2 and J is TRBJ2-1; 7 positions agree with TRBD1. Germline CDR1 reads SNHLY; CDR2 reads FYNNEI. The CDR3 totals 16 residues. After removal of 4 bases from V and 0 bases from J, the junction contained 6 bases not matched to a gene. The DNA of the CDR3 is TGTGCCAGCAGTGCAACAGGGGTCAGCTCCTACAATGAGCAGTTCTTC. Its protein is CASSATGVSSYNEQFF.

This chain connects TRBV5-4 to TRBJ1-1; 9 bases are a match to TRBD1. This CDR3 has 15 residues. The V gene's germline CDR1 is SGHNT and CDR2 YYREEE (reference sequence). The V and J ends lost 0 bases and 5 bases, in that order; junction bases with no gene match: 5. The CDR3 is CASSLGGQGGTEAFF. The CDR3 region has the DNA TGTGCCAGCAGCTTGGGGGGACAGGGTGGTACTGAAGCTTTCTTT.

This clone turned up a few times. J is TRBJ2-2 and V is TRBV7-9; D uncertain. Looked up from germline, CDR1 is SEHNR and CDR2 is FQNEAQ (reference sequence). With 0 bases removed from V and 0 bases from J, the gap between germline ends came to 8 bases. This CDR3 comprises 16 residues. The CDR3 nucleotides are TGTGCCAGCAGCTTAGCGTCTGGAGCGAACACCGGGGAGCTGTTTTTT. Its protein is CASSLASGANTGELFF.

This rearrangement joins TRBV9 to TRBJ1-6; 10 bases fit TRBD1. In germline, CDR1 is SGDLS, CDR2 YYNGEE. The CDR3 sequence is 14 residues long. V shed 7 bases, J shed 9 bases, and the junction held 7 bases outside the gene matches. In nucleotides, the CDR3 is TGTGCCAGCGGGGAAGGGACAGGGGCTTCACCCCTCCACTTT. Amino acids: CASGEGTGASPLHF.

This chain joins TRBV27 and TRBJ1-1; TRBD1 matches 7 bases. This CDR3 is 13 amino acids long. V shed 5 bases and J 6 bases; nucleotides not matched to a gene: 6. Germline loops: CDR1 MNHEY, CDR2 SMNVEV (reference sequence). In nucleotides, the CDR3 is TGTGCCAGCAGTCCCCGGGACAGTCCTGAAGCTTTCTTT. Translation gives CASSPRDSPEAFF.

V usage is TRBV5-1 and J usage is TRBJ1-1; tentative D call: TRBD1 (6 bases). The CDR3 is made up of 14 amino acids. Germline V CDR1 and CDR2: SGHRS, YFSETQ. V shed 4 bases and J shed 2 bases, with 12 bases lying between them. Here the CDR3 DNA reads TGCGCCAGCAGCCCCCGGACAGTCAACACTGAAGCTTTCTTT. Protein sequence: CASSPRTVNTEAFF.

This clone came up a few times. This chain uses TRBV5-1 with TRBJ1-6, with TRBD1 matching 10 bases. Germline CDR1 reads SGHRS; CDR2 reads YFSETQ. The CDR3 runs to 13 residues. Unmatched junction bases numbered 1, after V lost 3 bases and J lost 10 bases. The CDR3 bases are TGCGCCAGCAGCTCGGACAGGGGGTCACCCCTCCACTTT. Protein sequence: CASSSDRGSPLHF.

This rearrangement joins TRBV7-2 to TRBJ1-6; unclear D gene. The CDR3 has 16 amino acids. Germline V CDR1 and CDR2: SGHTA, FQGNSA. Trimming stripped 7 bases from V and 8 bases from J, with 21 bases between. The CDR3 DNA is TGTGCCAGCACCGGCGGAGACACTTGGAGGGATTCACCCCTCCACTTT. Protein: CASTGGDTWRDSPLHF.

This rearrangement joins TRBV25-1 to TRBJ2-1; TRBD2 agrees at 15 bases. CDR1 is MGHDK and CDR2 is SYGVNS in the germline V gene. Unmatched junction bases numbered 3, after V lost 6 bases and J lost 6 bases. The CDR3 spans 15 residues. The chain's CDR3 is CASRRTSGGVNEQFF. Written as DNA, the CDR3 is TGTGCCAGCAGGAGGACTAGCGGGGGGGTCAATGAGCAGTTCTTC. Full variable domain (rest looked up from reference TRBV25-1 and TRBJ2-1): EADIYQTPRYLVIGTGKKITLECSQTMGHDKMYWYQQDPGMELHLIHYSYGVNSTEKGDLSSESTVSRIRTEHFPLTLESARPSHTSQYLCASRRTSGGVNEQFFGPGTRLTVL.

The chain recombines TRBV27 with TRBJ1-1, with 7 bases that match TRBD1. The length of the CDR3 is 12 residues. V shed 3 bases, J shed 8 bases, and the junction held 3 bases outside the gene matches. Germline CDR1 reads MNHEY; CDR2 reads SMNVEV (reference sequence). The CDR3 sequence is CASSFNRGEAFF. CDR3 DNA: TGTGCCAGCAGTTTCAACAGGGGCGAAGCTTTCTTT.

The chain combines TRBV2 with TRBJ1-5, with 8 bases lining up with TRBD1. CDR1 is SNHLY, CDR2 FYNNEI, per germline. CDR3 length: 15 amino acids. J was trimmed by 5 bases and V by 2 bases; bases with no gene match: 5. The CDR3 region is CASSESRDRHQPQHF. Here the CDR3 DNA reads TGTGCCAGCAGTGAAAGTCGGGACAGGCATCAGCCCCAGCATTTT. The full variable domain, its missing parts supplied by reference TRBV2 and TRBJ1-5, is EPEVTQTPSHQVTQMGQEVILRCVPISNHLYFYWYRQILGQKVEFLVSFYNNEISEKSEIFDDQFSVERPDGSNFTLKIRSTKLEDSAMYFCASSESRDRHQPQHFGDGTRLSIL.

V and J are TRBV6-5 and TRBJ1-1; D remains unclear. V dropped 8 bases and J dropped 1 base, with 17 bases sitting between them. The CDR3 contains 15 residues. The germline CDR1 and CDR2 sequences are MNHEY and SVGAGI. Here the CDR3 DNA reads TGTGCCAGCCCTCGAAATGGGCAGCCGAACACTGAAGCTTTCTTT. Residues: CASPRNGQPNTEAFF.

This sequence joins TRBV6-5 and TRBJ1-6; TRBD1 agrees at 11 bases. Germline CDR1 MNHEY, CDR2 SVGAGI. Trimming took 5 bases from V and 10 from J; bases not matched to a gene: 4. The CDR3 loop spans 14 amino acids. The CDR3 loop reads CASSRTGGESPLHF. The CDR3 nucleotides read TGTGCCAGCAGTCGGACAGGGGGCGAGTCACCCCTCCACTTT.

This clone occurred many times. The J gene is TRBJ2-1, the V gene TRBV6-5, with 8 bases matching TRBD2. J gave up 8 bases and V 8 bases, and 11 bases lay outside the gene matches. Per the germline V gene, CDR1 is MNHEY and CDR2 is SVGAGI. There are 14 residues in the CDR3. In DNA, the CDR3 is TGTGCCAGCTCCTCTCGGGGGGGCATCTATGAGCAGTTCTTC. Its protein is CASSSRGGIYEQFF.

In its sample, this clone was seen once. This rearrangement joins TRBV5-1 to TRBJ1-1; no clear D gene. The germline gives CDR1 SGHRS, CDR2 YFSETQ. V gave up 4 bases and J gave up 6 bases, with 16 bases separating them. The CDR3 length is 14 residues. CDR3 sequence (DNA): TGCGCCAGCAGCCTCCCTTCGCAGCGCGCTGAAGCTTTCTTT. This sequence encodes CASSLPSQRAEAFF.

Only one count was recorded for this clone. The chain has TRBV30 and TRBJ2-1, with a weak D call TRBD1 (6 bases). Germline CDR1 GTSNPN, CDR2 SVGIG (reference sequence). The CDR3 is made up of 14 amino acids. V was pared by 3 bases and J by 4 bases, with 13 bases between. In DNA form, the CDR3 reads TGTGCCTGGAGCGTACCCAGGGGATACAATGAGCAGTTCTTC. It yields the protein CAWSVPRGYNEQFF.

Remarks on this clone: Within the sample, other DNA sequences also encode this same CDR3. The chain joins TRBV11-3 to TRBJ2-3, with TRBD2 matching over 9 bases. J lost 0 bases, V lost 5 bases, and 9 bases had no gene match. This CDR3 has 17 residues. Germline CDR1 and CDR2: SGHNT and YENEEA. The CDR3 DNA is TGTGCCAGCAGCGCTGTGGGGGCGGGGGGGAGCACAGATACGCAGTATTTT. Residues: CASSAVGAGGSTDTQYF.

The V gene is TRBV7-7, the J gene TRBJ1-4, with 9 bases fitting TRBD1. With V trimmed by 5 bases and J by 15 bases, 16 bases remained unmatched. The CDR3 spans 15 residues. Germline lookup yields CDR1 SSHAT and CDR2 FNYEAQ (reference sequence). The CDR3 region has the DNA TGTGCCAGCAGCCCGGGGACAGGGCCTAATGAAATGGTGTTTTTT. Protein sequence: CASSPGTGPNEMVFF.

This clone was seen just once. The V and J genes are TRBV18 and TRBJ1-5, with D hard to call. This CDR3 has 14 residues. The germline V and J ends were trimmed by 3 bases and 2 bases, with 8 bases remaining between them. Germline V gives CDR1 KGHSH, CDR2 LQKENI. The CDR3: CASSPDSGNQPQHF. The DNA for the CDR3 is TGTGCCAGCTCACCGGACTCGGGCAATCAGCCCCAGCATTTT.